The clone carrying this T cell receptor (beta chain) has only a few counts. This record belongs to a study of low-dose radiotherapy and immunotherapy resistance in tumors. Covering alpha and beta chains, TRAV- and TRBV-specific primers were used for the first-strand cDNA. TCR amplification involved 15 to 25 PCR cycles with a constant-region primer and V-primer adapter. One entry per CDR3 protein, called by TCRdb with MiXCR from the reads. Of more than 85,000 distinct CDR3 sequences listed, more than 7.5% are singletons. Time point of the sample: before trial treatment. Sequenced material: PBMCs, taken before treatment. The TCR originated in a male donor with prostate cancer.

CDR3: CASSFPRATEAFF. The CDR3 nucleotides read TGTGCCAGCAGTTTTCCCCGGGCTACTGAAGCTTTCTTT. This chain connects TRBV28 to TRBJ1-1, with D uncertain. V was shortened by 3 bases and J by 5 bases, with 10 bases between the two germline ends. CDR1 and CDR2 (germline): MDHEN, SYDVKM. The CDR3 totals 13 residues.